The TCR beta chain under discussion was sequenced for a study of shared clonotypes between healthy human individuals. Study summary: Per donor, CD8 memory used one plate, CD8 naive used two, CD4 memory used three and CD4 naive used three. Findings and caveats of the study: Naive CD4 clonotype sharing across several donors was approximately 5%.

Every one of the donors was a Caucasian adult that lived in Nashville, Tennessee. V was clipped by 1 base and J by 0 bases; unmatched bases: 3. Per germline, CDR1 MGHRA and CDR2 YSYEKL. The CDR3 totals 16 residues. In regard to this clone: The antigen remains unidentified.

Sequencing was performed with immunoSEQ multiplex PCR; in TCRdb, only in-frame clones are kept and a portion is missing. The table records a few million clones, nearly 97% of them present only once. The sequence was obtained from a man younger than 30 in good health. Sequences were obtained from naive CD4+ T cells sorted from blood. Sample subset: CD45RA+ positively selected. The chain is built from TRBV4-1 and TRBJ2-1; 7 bases agree with TRBD2. For the CDR3, the DNA is TGCGCCAGCAGCCAAGTAGAGCGGGGCTCCTACAATGAGCAGTTCTTC. It specifies CASSQVERGSYNEQFF.